Presented here are 13 T cell receptor beta chains from one specimen sequenced in a study of T cells after yellow fever vaccination. TCRdb re-called the 5' RACE reads through MiXCR, storing one row per CDR3 protein. The repertoire has some 320,000 distinct CDR3 sequences, over 3.5% of them found once; the top ten carry approximately 19%. Here the sequenced sample was PBMCs, taken 15 days after the yellow fever booster vaccination. The receptors originated from a young man who received the YFV17D yellow fever vaccine.

This clonotype has ten or more counts. This chain joins TRBV20-1 and TRBJ1-1; a possible D gene is TRBD1 (6 bases). CDR3 size: 14 residues. The V end was cut by 3 bases, the J end by 1 base, with 12 bases between. CDR1 is DFQATT, CDR2 SNEGSKA, per germline (reference sequence). The CDR3 sequence is CSARAKTGNTEAFF. In DNA, the CDR3 is TGCAGTGCTAGGGCGAAGACAGGGAACACTGAAGCTTTCTTT.

The chain couples TRBV11-3 to TRBJ2-5; no definite D call. This CDR3 region has 14 residues. Trimming stripped 0 bases from V and 0 bases from J, with 5 bases between. Germline CDR1 is SGHNT and CDR2 is YENEEA. CDR3 sequence (DNA): TGTGCCAGCAGCTTAGATGCGTACCAAGAGACCCAGTACTTC. Translating it yields CASSLDAYQETQYF.

CDR3 nucleotide sequence: TGTGCCAGCAGCCCGACCGAAGCGGCCGAGCAGTACTTC. It yields the protein CASSPTEAAEQYF. V and J are TRBV7-2 and TRBJ2-7, with D possibly matching TRBD2 (5 bases). V was trimmed by 5 bases and J by 6 bases, leaving 14 bases between them. This CDR3 comprises 13 residues. The germline V gene encodes CDR1 SGHTA and CDR2 FQGNSA.

This chain connects TRBV28 to TRBJ1-4; D possibly corresponds to TRBD1 (6 bases). Per the germline V gene, CDR1 is MDHEN and CDR2 is SYDVKM. Trimming took 4 bases from V and 3 from J, leaving 12 bases between them. The CDR3 loop spans 15 amino acids. CDR3 bases: TGTGCCAGCAGTTCCGTTGGGGGCTCTAATGAAAAACTGTTTTTT. Translated: CASSSVGGSNEKLFF.

This clonotype was observed a single time. For the CDR3, the DNA is TGTGCCAGCAGCAAGCCGGGAGGAGGCTACACCTTC. This sequence encodes CASSKPGGGYTF. The gene calls are TRBV21-1 and TRBJ1-2. TRBV21-1 is termed a pseudogene. The CDR3 runs 12 residues.

The table lists this clonotype with a few counts. The V call is TRBV3-1, the J call TRBJ1-2; D possibly corresponds to TRBD1 (5 bases). The CDR3 has 12 residues. Per the germline V gene, CDR1 is LGHDT and CDR2 is YNNKEL (reference sequence). V lost 7 bases and J 8 bases, leaving 14 bases between the germline ends. CDR3 bases: TGTGCCAGCACCCATAATGGGGACGGCTACACCTTC. Residues: CASTHNGDGYTF.

The chain has TRBV3-1 and TRBJ2-3, with 7 bases that match TRBD2. CDR3 length: 15 amino acids. The junction had 9 bases not matched to a gene; V was cut back by 5 bases and J by 4 bases. Per the germline V gene, CDR1 is LGHDT and CDR2 is YNNKEL (reference sequence). The CDR3 loop reads CASSAGTIYPDTQYF. CDR3 bases: TGTGCCAGCAGCGCGGGGACTATCTATCCAGATACGCAGTATTTT.

This clonotype was picked up a small number of times. The chain is built from TRBV11-2 and TRBJ2-7, with 11 nucleotides matching TRBD2. The CDR3 covers 16 residues. V lost 4 bases and J lost 2; bases outside the gene matches: 7. Germline CDR1 is SGHAT and CDR2 is FQNNGV. CDR3 protein: CASSSALAGGAYEQYF. DNA of the CDR3: TGTGCCAGCAGCTCCGCCCTAGCGGGGGGTGCCTACGAGCAGTACTTC.

This clonotype was seen many times. The V call is TRBV7-9, the J call TRBJ2-1; D not resolved. The CDR3 is made up of 14 amino acids. Germline V gene lookup returns CDR1 SEHNR and CDR2 FQNEAQ (reference sequence). V was cut by 1 base and J by 8 bases, with 12 bases left in between. The CDR3 loop reads CASSLGYSSHEQFF. The CDR3 DNA follows: TGTGCCAGCAGCTTAGGGTATTCCAGCCATGAGCAGTTCTTC.

The J gene is TRBJ2-7, the V gene TRBV12-3 or TRBV12-4; 13 nucleotides agree with TRBD2. Trimming took 5 bases from V and 7 from J; bases not matched to a gene: 8. The CDR3 runs to 15 residues. DNA of the CDR3: TGTGCCAGCAGTCGTGGACTAGCGGGGGCGCGGGAGCAGTACTTC. As protein: CASSRGLAGAREQYF.

The chain employs TRBV7-2 and TRBJ2-7, with D perhaps being TRBD1 or TRBD2 (6 bases each). Germline V gene data show CDR1 as SGHTA and CDR2 as FQGNSA. The ends were cut back, 4 bases at V and 8 bases at J, with 15 bases in the middle. The CDR3 consists of 13 residues. DNA of the CDR3: TGTGCCAGCAGCTCCACATCGGGGGCCAAGCAGTACGTC. It translates to CASSSTSGAKQYV.

This clonotype came up a few times. V is TRBV12-3 or TRBV12-4 and J is TRBJ2-5, with D tentatively TRBD1 (5 bases). The CDR3 covers 13 residues. Trimming took 6 bases from V and 5 from J, leaving 13 bases between them. In DNA, the CDR3 is TGTGCCAGCAGAAGGGGTGCTACGGAGACCCAGTACTTC. Amino acid sequence: CASRRGATETQYF.

This clonotype has a handful of counts. The rearrangement uses TRBV4-1 and TRBJ1-2; 8 positions agree with TRBD1. V was pared by 3 bases and J by 7 bases, with 4 bases of the junction left unmatched. The CDR3 sequence is 13 residues long. CDR1 and CDR2 from the germline V gene are MGHRA and YSYEKL. The CDR3: CASSQWTGLGYTF. The CDR3 region has the DNA TGCGCCAGCAGCCAGTGGACAGGGCTTGGCTACACCTTC.